This paragraph reports one TCR beta chain. The antigen it binds to is not known. Base qualities are not at hand, and no much larger clone is one base apart. TCRbeta CDR3 regions were amplified from genomic DNA using the immunoSEQ Assay, a bias-controlled multiplex PCR. Processing in the source paper ran as follows. The number of nucleated cells in each sample was estimated from the amplification of reference gene primers within the assay. Sequence reads were collapsed and filtered to measure the absolute abundance of every unique TCRbeta CDR3 rearrangement. For each sample, productive Simpson clonality was calculated as the square root of Simpson's diversity index across productive rearrangements. TCRdb mirrors the immuneACCESS table, restricted to in-frame sequences. Some clones are absent from its copies; in checked studies, under half trace to an unresolved V gene, and the reason for the others is unknown. Clone size and the V and J calls come from that table; the DNA yielded D and trimming. Present in this sample are roughly 120,000 clones, about 90% of which were seen just once. Just under 30% of the sample comes from the top ten.

This record belongs to a study of blood T cell repertoires in COVID-19 (TCRdb year 2020). In the study overall: Samples covering the acute and convalescent phases of COVID-19 were provided by collaborators in the United States, Italy and Spain. The material from the prospective study consisted of cDNA or gDNA derived from T cells, B-cell-depleted T cells, or PBMCs. Deeply sampled blood TCRbeta repertoires from subjects exposed to, actively infected with, or recovered from COVID-19 were included in the dataset. A freely available public database, intended as a resource for researchers studying the immune response to SARS-CoV-2, is where the repertoires were released. Samples came from the ongoing ImmuneRACE study (first 160 participants) plus 1,254 subjects from 6 global collaborators. Nearly every sample came with metadata listing a de-identified subject ID, COVID-19 status, age in years and sex. Where available, HLA class I and class II types were obtained from metadata supplied by the sample provider rather than from assay-based typing.

The collaborating institutions used their own protocols to collect whole blood in K2EDTA tubes. For TCRbeta analysis, collaborator samples were shipped as frozen whole blood, as isolated PBMCs, or as DNA extracted from either sample type. Counted from cysteine to phenylalanine, this CDR3 has 15 amino acids. Of the read, only the CDR3 DNA is kept; its 45 bases are in frame from base 1. V gives up 0 bases and J gives up 4 bases, and the segment between their germline ends measures 12 bases. CDR1 MGHRA and CDR2 YSYEKL are derived from the germline V gene. The investigation overall reported the following: The quantity of clinical and demographic metadata differed by source and by participant and was supplied without curation.

The rearranged chain carries TRBV4-1 and TRBJ1-2; a weak D assignment points to TRBD1 (5 bases agree). Sequencing used peripheral blood. The receptor was isolated from a woman in her 70s with acute or convalescent COVID-19. The DNA is TGCGCCAGCAGCCAAGACAGGGCAGGGATCTATGGCTACACCTTC. It translates as CASSQDRAGIYGYTF.